Below are 24 T cell receptor beta chains sequenced from a single sample in a study of graft-versus-host responses after intestinal transplantation. The graft tissue was processed, and this released both intraepithelial and lamina propria lymphocytes. This table comes from immunoSEQ multiplex PCR, and its TCRdb copy is limited to in-frame clones, with some not included. This sample yields some 15,000 clones, of which about 83% are seen a single time; 3.5% to 4% belongs to the top ten. The starting material was ileum tissue, obtained 584 days after intestinal transplantation. Source of these receptors: a human patient who received an intestinal transplant, so some T cells may come from the graft donor.

The chain joins TRBV6-6 to TRBJ2-5; TRBD2 matches 15 bases. Germline V gene lookup returns CDR1 MNHNY and CDR2 SVGAGI (reference sequence). The CDR3 runs 15 residues. With 5 bases clipped from V and 5 bases from J, the junction kept 3 bases outside the gene matches. CDR3 in DNA: TGTGCCAGCAGTCCTGGGACTAGCGGGAGGGAGACCCAGTACTTC. Translated, it gives CASSPGTSGRETQYF.

The chain carries TRBV10-1 and TRBJ1-1; D gene uncertain. The germline gives CDR1 WNHNN, CDR2 SYGVQD (reference sequence). This CDR3 comprises 13 residues. V gave up 9 bases and J gave up 0 bases, with 11 bases separating them. CDR3 sequence reads: CASQSRMNTEAFF. CDR3 nucleotide sequence: TGCGCCAGTCAAAGCAGGATGAACACTGAAGCTTTCTTT.

The gene calls are TRBV5-8 and TRBJ1-1; D remains ambiguous. CDR3 length equals 13 residues. V was cut by 4 bases and J by 1 base, with 8 bases left in between. Germline-derived CDR1 and CDR2 are SGHTS and YDEGEE. The DNA for the CDR3 is TGTGCCAGCAGCCAAGCGGGGAACACTGAAGCTTTCTTT. This codes for CASSQAGNTEAFF.

V gene TRBV7-9 combines with J gene TRBJ2-7; 7 bases align to TRBD2. This CDR3 is 15 amino acids long. The trim removed 2 bases at V and 5 bases at J, leaving 9 bases unmatched. Germline V CDR1 and CDR2: SEHNR, FQNEAQ (reference sequence). CDR3 coding DNA: TGTGCCAGCAGCTTACCCGAACAGGCGGGGGACGAGCAGTACTTC. Translation gives CASSLPEQAGDEQYF.

This clone was detected a few times. CDR3 bases: TGTGCCAGCAGCTTGGGTTCTAGCTCCTACGAGCAGTACTTC. Translated: CASSLGSSSYEQYF. The V gene is TRBV11-2, the J gene TRBJ2-7, with D unclear. The CDR3 has 14 amino acids. V dropped 3 bases and J dropped 0 bases, with 9 bases sitting between them. CDR1 SGHAT and CDR2 FQNNGV come from the germline V gene.

The chain uses TRBV29-1 and TRBJ2-3, with 8 bases lining up with TRBD1. In germline, CDR1 is SQVTM, CDR2 ANQGSEA. The length of the CDR3 is 15 residues. The junction had 12 bases not matched to a gene; V was cut back by 7 bases and J by 3 bases. The CDR3 bases are TGCAGCGGGGCATCGACAGGGGTGGTAACAGATACGCAGTATTTT. Its protein is CSGASTGVVTDTQYF.

This sequence joins TRBV27 and TRBJ2-1; D tentatively reads TRBD1 or TRBD2 (6 bases each). The CDR3 runs 15 residues. Germline values: CDR1 MNHEY, CDR2 SMNVEV (reference sequence). The V end was cut by 8 bases, the J end by 1 base, with 15 bases between. This CDR3 reads CASGPQGRSYNEQFF. CDR3 bases: TGTGCCAGCGGCCCCCAGGGGAGGTCCTACAATGAGCAGTTCTTC.

There are a few counts of this clone. This chain uses TRBV5-4 with TRBJ2-7; D remains ambiguous. Trimming cost V 0 bases and J 5 bases, with 6 bases left between them. Germline V gene data show CDR1 as SGHNT and CDR2 as YYREEE (reference sequence). The CDR3 runs to 12 residues. The CDR3 sequence is CASSLVVDEQYF. DNA for the CDR3: TGTGCCAGCAGCTTGGTTGTGGACGAGCAGTACTTC. The entire variable domain, with the rest obtained from reference TRBV5-4 and TRBJ2-7, is as follows: ETGVTQSPTHLIKTRGQQVTLRCSSQSGHNTVSWYQQALGQGPQFIFQYYREEENGRGNFPPRFSGLQFPNYSSELNVNALELDDSALYLCASSLVVDEQYFGPGTRLTVT.

This clone has only a few counts. The V gene is TRBV7-9, the J gene TRBJ1-6, with TRBD1 matching 7 bases. Germline assignment: CDR1 SEHNR and CDR2 FQNEAQ (reference sequence). The CDR3 covers 17 residues. The V segment lost 2 bases and the J segment 0 bases; nucleotides outside the gene matches: 4. DNA for the CDR3: TGTGCCAGCAGCTTAACAGGGGCCAGCTCCTATAATTCACCCCTCCACTTT. Protein product: CASSLTGASSYNSPLHF.

The V gene is TRBV7-2, the J gene TRBJ2-5; 10 nucleotides agree with TRBD1. CDR3 length: 15 residues. The germline gives CDR1 SGHTA, CDR2 FQGNSA. V gave up 5 bases and J gave up 5 bases; unmatched junction bases: 8. CDR3 protein: CASSDFDRGRETQYF. In DNA, the CDR3 is TGTGCCAGCAGCGATTTTGACAGGGGGCGGGAGACCCAGTACTTC.

The rearrangement links TRBV2 to TRBJ1-6; D unclear. The CDR3 contains 17 residues. Per the germline V gene, CDR1 is SNHLY and CDR2 is FYNNEI. V was clipped by 4 bases and J by 10 bases, with 23 bases between them. The CDR3 bases are TGTGCCAGCAGTGGGGCAGGACGGGTGAGGGTTCGCTCACCCCTCCACTTT. This sequence encodes CASSGAGRVRVRSPLHF.

J is TRBJ1-2 and V is TRBV19; TRBD1 is a possible D gene (5 bases). The CDR3 is made up of 19 amino acids. Trimming took off 5 bases at V and 0 bases at J, with 25 bases between the two ends. CDR1 is LNHDA and CDR2 is SQIVND in the germline V gene (reference sequence). The CDR3 DNA reads as TGTGCCAGTAGTCCGCGCCCAGACAGAGGTGGATTGGCTAACTATGGCTACACCTTC. Translation gives CASSPRPDRGGLANYGYTF.

This clone was counted a few times. The J gene is TRBJ1-5, the V gene TRBV7-2; possibly TRBD1 for D (5 bases). The ends were cut back, 5 bases at V and 7 bases at J, with 12 bases in the middle. CDR1 and CDR2 (germline): SGHTA, FQGNSA. There are 13 residues in the CDR3. The CDR3 spells CASSVRGGQPQHF. As DNA, the CDR3 is TGTGCCAGCAGCGTCCGGGGCGGCCAGCCCCAGCATTTT.

The chain uses TRBV9 and TRBJ2-1; D is unclear. This CDR3 spans 12 amino acids. V lost 1 base to trimming and J lost 5 bases, with 4 bases between them. The V gene's germline CDR1 is SGDLS and CDR2 YYNGEE. The CDR3 nucleotides are TGTGCCAGCAGCGTACGGCACAATGAGCAGTTCTTC. Translation gives CASSVRHNEQFF.

This clone was detected once. The J gene is TRBJ2-5, the V gene TRBV11-2; 9 nucleotides agree with TRBD1. The J call may be in error: the DNA end matches TRBJ2-7 better. CDR1 is SGHAT, CDR2 FQNNGV, per germline. This CDR3 comprises 17 residues. This chain's CDR3 is CASSPRMWTGDNYEQYF. The DNA of the CDR3 is TGTGCCAGCAGCCCGCGGATGTGGACAGGGGATAACTACGAGCAGTACTTC.

There are a few counts of this clone. V and J are TRBV30 and TRBJ1-2; no clear D gene. From germline, CDR1 is GTSNPN and CDR2 SVGIG (reference sequence). The CDR3 is 13 amino acids. Trimming removed 0 bases at V and 13 bases at J, with 18 bases between. CDR3 nucleotide sequence: TGTGCCTGGAGTGTCGAGGGATTGGGTATCATCACCTTC. Its translation is CAWSVEGLGIITF.

V and J are TRBV10-2 and TRBJ2-1; 9 bases are shared with TRBD2. The length of the CDR3 is 14 residues. V was clipped by 5 bases and J by 4 bases; unmatched bases: 3. The germline V gene encodes CDR1 WSHSY and CDR2 SAAADI. The CDR3 reads CASSLAGIYNEQFF. The CDR3 DNA follows: TGCGCCAGCAGTCTAGCGGGGATATACAATGAGCAGTTCTTC.

The chain carries TRBV7-9 and TRBJ1-1; weak D call: TRBD1 (5 bases). Deletions cut 3 bases from V and 5 bases from J, with 22 bases between. The CDR3 is 17 amino acids. Germline CDR1 and CDR2: SEHNR and FQNEAQ (reference sequence). The CDR3 nucleotides are TGTGCCAGCAGCTTGATGAGACCGGGGCAGAGGCAAACTGAAGCTTTCTTT. This codes for CASSLMRPGQRQTEAFF.

The V call is TRBV27, the J call TRBJ2-5; D is tentatively TRBD1 or TRBD2 (5 bases each). The last part of the DNA fits TRBJ2-7 better; the J call may be wrong. The length of the CDR3 is 18 residues. Germline loops: CDR1 MNHEY, CDR2 SMNVEV (reference sequence). DNA of the CDR3: TGTGCCAGCAGTTTATCCCGGGAAGGGGCAGGGCCCTCCTACGAGCAGTACTTC. Translated: CASSLSREGAGPSYEQYF.

The rearrangement uses TRBV6-1 and TRBJ2-5; possibly TRBD1 for D (5 bases). With the DNA end fitting TRBJ2-7 better, the J assignment may be wrong. Germline V gene data show CDR1 as MNHNS and CDR2 as SASEGT. This CDR3 is built from 15 residues. The CDR3 reads CASSELFQGNYEQYF. The CDR3 bases are TGTGCCAGCAGTGAATTATTTCAGGGCAACTACGAGCAGTACTTC.

Written as DNA, the CDR3 is TGTGCCAGCAGTGATTCTGCGTCCGCTATCTATGGCTACACCTTC. Its translation is CASSDSASAIYGYTF. V and J are TRBV2 and TRBJ1-2; unclear D gene. V was shortened by 3 bases and J by 4 bases, with 15 bases between the two germline ends. Germline CDR1 is SNHLY and CDR2 is FYNNEI. The CDR3 totals 15 residues. The whole variable domain, remainder taken from reference TRBV2 and TRBJ1-2, is EPEVTQTPSHQVTQMGQEVILRCVPISNHLYFYWYRQILGQKVEFLVSFYNNEISEKSEIFDDQFSVERPDGSNFTLKIRSTKLEDSAMYFCASSDSASAIYGYTFGSGTRLTVV.

CDR3 protein: CASSLRQGAFNQPQHF. The CDR3 DNA sequence: TGTGCCAGCAGCCTACGACAGGGGGCCTTCAATCAGCCCCAGCATTTT. The chain joins TRBV5-6 to TRBJ1-5; 10 positions agree with TRBD1. The CDR3 consists of 16 residues. With 4 bases clipped from V and 3 bases from J, the junction kept 7 bases outside the gene matches. Looked up from germline, CDR1 is SGHDT and CDR2 is YYEEEE.

This clone was seen a few times. The chain links TRBV11-1 to TRBJ1-1; possible D gene TRBD1, 6 bases. V lost 5 bases and J lost 0, with 10 bases in between. The CDR3 length is 14 residues. Germline V gene data show CDR1 as SGHAT and CDR2 as FQDESV (reference sequence). CDR3 amino acids: CASSPGQLNTEAFF. CDR3 DNA sequence: TGTGCCAGCAGCCCAGGACAGTTGAACACTGAAGCTTTCTTT.

The chain carries TRBV27 and TRBJ1-1, with D possibly TRBD1 on 5 matching bases. The CDR3 is made up of 16 amino acids. V was cut by 0 bases and J by 1 base, with 12 bases left in between. Germline V gene sequence: CDR1 MNHEY, CDR2 SMNVEV (reference sequence). The CDR3 bases are TGTGCCAGCAGTTTATCGGTGGGACGGCCGAACACTGAAGCTTTCTTT. As protein: CASSLSVGRPNTEAFF.